The 17 T cell receptor beta chains below all came from one sample that was sequenced in a study of shared clonotypes between healthy human individuals. The protocol was immunoSEQ multiplex PCR, while the TCRdb copy is restricted to in-frame clones and leaves out a portion. The sample holds millions of clones, about 92% seen once. Naive CD8 populations comprised CD45RO-negative cells positively selected for CCR7, excluding terminally differentiated effector memory CD45RA+ cells. The material sequenced was naive CD8+ T cells from PBMCs. All receptors come from a man between 18 and 35 years old in good health. Some clones in this sample may be carry-over from other donors' samples.

The chain recombines TRBV9 with TRBJ2-3; TRBD2 aligns across 7 bases. The CDR3 sequence is 15 residues long. Looked up from germline, CDR1 is SGDLS and CDR2 is YYNGEE. Trimming took 4 bases from V and 3 from J; bases not matched to a gene: 8. The CDR3 DNA reads TGTGCCAGCAGCTTTCTAGTGGGGGGGACAGATACGCAGTATTTT. Its translation: CASSFLVGGTDTQYF.

The chain is built from TRBV30 and TRBJ2-4; 7 positions agree with TRBD2. Germline lookup yields CDR1 GTSNPN and CDR2 SVGIG (reference sequence). This CDR3 has 13 residues. J lost 4 bases, V lost 2 bases, and 2 bases had no gene match. CDR3 sequence (DNA): TGTGCCTGGAGTATAGCGGGTAAAAACATTCAGTACTTC. Its protein is CAWSIAGKNIQYF.

The rearrangement links TRBV7-9 to TRBJ2-7, with 9 bases matching TRBD1. Per germline, CDR1 SEHNR and CDR2 FQNEAQ (reference sequence). J was trimmed by 7 bases and V by 6 bases; bases with no gene match: 10. This CDR3 comprises 14 residues. CDR3 loop: CASSRGDRVWEQYF. CDR3 DNA: TGTGCCAGCAGTAGGGGGGACAGGGTTTGGGAGCAGTACTTC.

As for this clone: This CDR3 is also generated by other DNA sequences in the sample. This sequence joins TRBV6-1 and TRBJ2-7; no firm D call. Trimming pared 5 bases from V and 4 bases from J, leaving 3 bases between. CDR1 MNHNS and CDR2 SASEGT come from the germline V gene. There are 10 residues in the CDR3. CDR3: CASSTYEQYF. The CDR3 DNA reads as TGTGCCAGCAGTACGTACGAGCAGTACTTC.

This clone was seen only once. The V gene is TRBV4-1, the J gene TRBJ2-5, with D perhaps TRBD1 (5 bases). The CDR3 runs 17 residues. Deletions cut 4 bases from V and 2 bases from J, with 20 bases between. Germline CDR1 is MGHRA and CDR2 is YSYEKL. CDR3 bases: TGCGCCAGCAGCCCCGGACAAGGGGTCTGGGGTCAAGAGACCCAGTACTTC. Its translation: CASSPGQGVWGQETQYF.

V usage is TRBV27 and J usage is TRBJ2-5, with no clear D. The CDR3 consists of 15 residues. With 0 bases removed from V and 5 bases from J, the gap between germline ends came to 13 bases. Germline CDR1 reads MNHEY; CDR2 reads SMNVEV (reference sequence). Written as DNA, the CDR3 is TGTGCCAGCAGTTTATCAGCAGGTGACACGGAGACCCAGTACTTC. Its protein is CASSLSAGDTETQYF.

The gene calls are TRBV7-8 and TRBJ2-7; 12 bases line up with TRBD2. Germline V gene data show CDR1 as SGHVS and CDR2 as FQNEAQ. V shed 5 bases and J 3 bases; nucleotides not matched to a gene: 8. The CDR3 runs to 16 residues. CDR3 loop: CASSPRTSGVNYEQYF. As DNA, the CDR3 is TGTGCCAGCAGCCCGAGGACTAGCGGGGTAAACTACGAGCAGTACTTC.

The V call is TRBV28, the J call TRBJ2-7, with TRBD1 matching over 8 bases. The trim removed 5 bases at V and 6 bases at J, leaving 12 bases unmatched. The germline CDR1 and CDR2 sequences are MDHEN and SYDVKM. The CDR3 is 15 amino acids. The CDR3 is CASSPERTGLFEQYF. DNA for the CDR3: TGTGCCAGCAGTCCCGAGCGGACAGGGCTCTTCGAGCAGTACTTC.

The V and J genes are TRBV6-5 and TRBJ2-1; 10 bases fit TRBD1. Trimming removed 6 bases from V and 7 bases from J; junction bases left unmatched: 6. CDR3 length: 14 residues. In germline, CDR1 is MNHEY, CDR2 SVGAGI. CDR3 sequence reads: CASRIDRGQNEQFF. The CDR3 DNA reads as TGTGCCAGCAGGATCGACAGGGGGCAGAATGAGCAGTTCTTC.

The chain has TRBV15 and TRBJ2-1, with a possible D match to TRBD2 (6 bases). The length of the CDR3 is 14 residues. Germline loops: CDR1 LNHNV, CDR2 YYDKDF (reference sequence). V gave up 8 bases and J gave up 4 bases, with 15 bases separating them. The CDR3 here is CATRRPGAYNEQFF. The DNA of the CDR3 is TGTGCCACCCGGCGTCCGGGAGCGTACAATGAGCAGTTCTTC.

The rearrangement links TRBV28 to TRBJ1-1; D remains unclear. The V end was cut by 5 bases, the J end by 5 bases, with 12 bases between. CDR1 is MDHEN, CDR2 SYDVKM, per germline. This CDR3 contains 13 residues. The CDR3 loop is CASSPPWKTEAFF. The CDR3 DNA follows: TGTGCCAGCAGTCCGCCCTGGAAGACTGAAGCTTTCTTT. Together with reference TRBV28 and TRBJ1-1, the CDR3 gives the full variable domain: DVKVTQSSRYLVKRTGEKVFLECVQDMDHENMFWYRQDPGLGLRLIYFSYDVKMKEKGDIPEGYSVSREKKERFSLILESASTNQTSMYLCASSPPWKTEAFFGQGTRLTVV.

This chain links TRBV30 with TRBJ2-7; 10 bases are a match to TRBD1. The germline V gene has CDR1 GTSNPN and CDR2 SVGIG (reference sequence). This CDR3 region has 16 residues. The junction had 14 bases not matched to a gene; V was cut back by 7 bases and J by 2 bases. The CDR3 is CASMGQGNWKAYEQYF. CDR3 coding DNA: TGTGCCTCTATGGGACAGGGGAATTGGAAGGCCTACGAGCAGTACTTC. Variable domain in full (rest from reference TRBV30 and TRBJ2-7): SQTIHQWPATLVQPVGSPLSLECTVEGTSNPNLYWYRQAAGRGLQLLFYSVGIGQISSEVPQNLSASRPQDRQFILSSKKLLLSDSGFYLCASMGQGNWKAYEQYFGPGTRLTVT.

V gene TRBV9 combines with J gene TRBJ2-7, with a weak D call TRBD2 (5 bases). The germline CDR1 and CDR2 sequences are SGDLS and YYNGEE. V lost 4 bases and J lost 0, with 11 bases in between. The length of the CDR3 is 14 residues. The CDR3 nucleotides read TGTGCCAGCAGCCCCCCCGGGGACTCCTACGAGCAGTACTTC. It encodes CASSPPGDSYEQYF.

This clone appeared once. Its ends do not fully match the called genes, so a read error is possible. The chain links TRBV7-9 to TRBJ2-1, with D possibly being TRBD2 (6 bases). Germline values: CDR1 SEHNR, CDR2 FQNEAQ (reference sequence). The CDR3 is made up of 14 amino acids. CDR3: CASSTSGFYNGQFF. The CDR3, as DNA: TGTGCCAGCAGCACAAGCGGGTTCTACAATGGGCAGTTCTTC.

Of note for this clone: This CDR3 is also generated by other DNA sequences in the sample. The chain carries TRBV28 and TRBJ1-1, with TRBD1 identical over 8 bases. CDR3 length: 14 residues. Per germline, CDR1 MDHEN and CDR2 SYDVKM. The trim removed 3 bases at V and 5 bases at J, leaving 5 bases unmatched. In DNA form, the CDR3 reads TGTGCCAGCAGTTTCGGACAGGGCGGTACTGAAGCTTTCTTT. This sequence encodes CASSFGQGGTEAFF.

For this clone: Different DNA sequences within this sample yield the same CDR3. This chain links TRBV5-1 with TRBJ2-5; D not resolved. The germline gives CDR1 SGHRS, CDR2 YFSETQ. CDR3 length equals 12 residues. V lost 0 bases and J 5 bases, leaving 5 bases between the germline ends. The CDR3 nucleotides are TGCGCCAGCAGCTTGGGTGCGGAGACCCAGTACTTC. Its translation is CASSLGAETQYF.

This rearrangement joins TRBV9 to TRBJ2-2; a weak D match, TRBD2 (5 bases). The ends were cut back, 3 bases at V and 8 bases at J, with 17 bases in the middle. The germline gives CDR1 SGDLS, CDR2 YYNGEE. There are 15 residues in the CDR3. CDR3 protein: CASSASDSVAGELFF. For the CDR3, the DNA is TGTGCCAGCAGCGCCTCGGATAGCGTCGCGGGGGAGCTGTTTTTT.